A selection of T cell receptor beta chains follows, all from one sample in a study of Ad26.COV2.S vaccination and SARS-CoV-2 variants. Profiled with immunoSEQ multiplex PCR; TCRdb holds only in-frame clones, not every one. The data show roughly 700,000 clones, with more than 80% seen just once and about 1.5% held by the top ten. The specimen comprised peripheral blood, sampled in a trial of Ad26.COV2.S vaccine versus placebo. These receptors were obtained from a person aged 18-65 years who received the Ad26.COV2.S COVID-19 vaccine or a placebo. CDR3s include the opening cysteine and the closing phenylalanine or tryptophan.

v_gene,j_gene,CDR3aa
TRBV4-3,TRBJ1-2,CASSQETADYGYTF
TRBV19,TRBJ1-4,CASRDRGGGEKLFF
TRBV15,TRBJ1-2,CATSRDLGTYGYTF
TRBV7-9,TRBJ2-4,CASSFGQGLAKNIQYF
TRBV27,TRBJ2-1,CASSRDRQPDYNEQFF
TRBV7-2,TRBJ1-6,CASSPSGTGRNSPLHF
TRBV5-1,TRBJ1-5,CASSTGQGDQPQHF
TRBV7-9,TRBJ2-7,CASSRVTDEQYF
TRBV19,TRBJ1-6,CASSIGQGADSPLHF
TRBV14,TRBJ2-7,CASRRYRGPYEQYF
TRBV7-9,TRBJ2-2,CASASQSSSRGELFF
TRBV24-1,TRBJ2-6,CATGPSTGANVLTF
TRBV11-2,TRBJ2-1,CASSLDPQRGEGQFF
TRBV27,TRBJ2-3,CASSLAPVGTDTQYF
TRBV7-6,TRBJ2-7,CASSRVEGAAYEQYF
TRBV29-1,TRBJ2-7,CSVEVSGYEQYF
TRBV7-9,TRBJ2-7,CASIRDRESEQYF
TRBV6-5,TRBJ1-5,CASTPRDTLNQPQHF
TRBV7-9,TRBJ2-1,CASSLTYNEQFF
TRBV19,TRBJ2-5,CASSIQGGSGTQYF
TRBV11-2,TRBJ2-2,CASSLERQGNTGELFF
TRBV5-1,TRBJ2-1,CASSVGQGAGEQFF
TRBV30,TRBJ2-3,CAWSLRGGPAHTQYF
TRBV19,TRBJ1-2,CASSKTPSTANYGYTF
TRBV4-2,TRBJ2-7,CASSQGPYEQYF
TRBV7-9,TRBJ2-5,CASSLGLAEQETQYF
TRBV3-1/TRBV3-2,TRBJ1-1,CASSQGSPTSTEAFF
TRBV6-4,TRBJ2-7,CASSDMGDGSYEQYF
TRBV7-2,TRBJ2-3,CASSFGLADTQYF
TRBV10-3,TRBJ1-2,CAINGEHTTYTF
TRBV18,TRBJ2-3,CASSPSSGRDTQYF